This is a list of T cell receptor beta chains from one sample in a study of vaccination and CD4 T cells after COVID-19. In TCRdb, the PCR reads were re-called with MiXCR into one record per CDR3 protein. The sample has some 26,000 distinct CDR3 sequences; around 50% are singletons. No antigen is known for these receptors. The specimen was CD4+ T cells from blood, cultured in vitro, collected before SARS-CoV-2 vaccination. The receptors stem from a human donor who received a COVID-19 vaccine. CDR3s include the opening cysteine and the closing phenylalanine or tryptophan. A D gene is named only where the DNA matches it firmly. The size entry is marked missing in some rows and otherwise reads once, few, many or a size class.

V: TRBV12-3/TRBV12-4; size: NA; J: TRBJ1-1; D: TRBD1; CDR3: CASSDRGRTEAFF; DNA: TGTGCCAGCAGCGACAGGGGGCGCACTGAAGCTTTCTTT
V: TRBV7-2; size: few; J: TRBJ2-5; D: NA; CDR3: CASSLVWAGAQETQYF; DNA: TGTGCCAGCAGCTTAGTTTGGGCGGGGGCGCAAGAGACCCAGTACTTC
V: TRBV12-3/TRBV12-4; size: NA; J: TRBJ2-7; D: NA; CDR3: CASSLDALIYEQYF; DNA: TGTGCCAGCAGTTTAGATGCTTTAATCTACGAGCAGTACTTC
V: TRBV5-4; size: NA; J: TRBJ1-1; D: NA; CDR3: CASTPHRVYTEAFF; DNA: TGTGCCAGCACTCCGCACAGGGTGTACACTGAAGCTTTCTTT
V: TRBV6-5; size: NA; J: TRBJ2-1; D: TRBD2; CDR3: CASSYYGGGAQNEQFF; DNA: TGTGCCAGCAGTTATTATGGCGGGGGGGCACAAAATGAGCAGTTCTTC
V: TRBV30; size: few; J: TRBJ2-5; D: NA; CDR3: CAWSQGPYQETQYF; DNA: TGTGCCTGGAGCCAGGGACCGTACCAAGAGACCCAGTACTTC
V: TRBV14; size: NA; J: TRBJ1-1; D: NA; CDR3: CASSQDVGGEAFF; DNA: TGTGCCAGCAGCCAAGATGTCGGGGGTGAAGCTTTCTTT
V: TRBV19; size: few; J: TRBJ2-4; D: NA; CDR3: CASGRREDIQYF; DNA: TGTGCCAGTGGGCGGAGGGAGGACATTCAGTACTTC
V: TRBV7-8; size: NA; J: TRBJ2-2; D: TRBD2; CDR3: CASSFHVTSGGSGELFF; DNA: TGTGCCAGCAGCTTTCACGTGACTAGCGGGGGGTCCGGGGAGCTGTTTTTT
V: TRBV19; size: NA; J: TRBJ1-2; D: TRBD1; CDR3: CASSSSGEGTAYGYTF; DNA: TGTGCCAGTAGCTCGAGTGGGGAAGGGACAGCTTATGGCTACACCTTC
V: TRBV6-1; size: NA; J: TRBJ2-7; D: TRBD1; CDR3: CASSTGQVSYEQYF; DNA: TGTGCCAGCAGCACGGGACAGGTCTCCTACGAGCAGTACTTC
V: TRBV4-2; size: NA; J: TRBJ2-5; D: NA; CDR3: CASSQDRGSSQYF; DNA: TGTGCCAGCAGCCAAGATAGGGGGAGCTCCCAGTACTTC
V: TRBV6-7; size: few; J: TRBJ1-5; D: NA; CDR3: CASSYSRDKQHF; DNA: TGTGCCAGCAGTTACTCAAGGGACAAGCAGCATTTT
V: TRBV7-8; size: NA; J: TRBJ2-7; D: TRBD2; CDR3: CASSRTSGGATSYEQYF; DNA: TGTGCCAGCAGTCGCACTAGCGGGGGTGCTACATCCTACGAGCAGTACTTC
V: TRBV7-9; size: NA; J: TRBJ1-2; D: TRBD1; CDR3: CASSPDRGGGYTF; DNA: TGTGCCAGCAGCCCGGACAGGGGGGGAGGCTACACCTTC
V: TRBV19; size: NA; J: TRBJ1-1; D: TRBD1; CDR3: CASSGHTGDTEAFF; DNA: TGTGCCAGTAGTGGACACACAGGGGACACTGAAGCTTTCTTT
V: TRBV6-1; size: NA; J: TRBJ1-3; D: TRBD1; CDR3: CASTGQGASAGNTIYF; DNA: TGTGCCAGCACCGGACAGGGGGCGAGCGCTGGAAACACCATATATTTT
V: TRBV19; size: NA; J: TRBJ2-5; D: NA; CDR3: CASSILGEQETQYF; DNA: TGTGCCAGTAGTATCCTGGGGGAACAAGAGACCCAGTACTTC
V: TRBV11-2; size: NA; J: TRBJ2-2; D: NA; CDR3: CASSAGGQGGTGELFF; DNA: TGTGCCAGCAGCGCCGGTGGACAGGGAGGGACCGGGGAGCTGTTTTTT
V: TRBV5-1; size: once; J: TRBJ2-3; D: TRBD1; CDR3: CASSADRVSTDTQYF; DNA: TGCGCCAGCAGCGCGGACAGGGTCAGCACAGATACGCAGTATTTT
V: TRBV19; size: NA; J: TRBJ2-3; D: TRBD2; CDR3: CASSIGGGRQDTQYF; DNA: TGTGCCAGTAGTATAGGGGGGGGACGACAGGATACGCAGTATTTT
V: TRBV27; size: few; J: TRBJ1-6; D: TRBD1; CDR3: CASRQRQGLGHSPLHF; DNA: TGTGCCAGCAGGCAACGACAGGGCCTTGGCCATTCACCCCTCCACTTT
V: TRBV6-2/TRBV6-3; size: NA; J: TRBJ1-2; D: NA; CDR3: CASSVTGTYGYTF; DNA: TGTGCCAGCAGTGTAACAGGGACCTATGGCTACACCTTC
V: TRBV5-1; size: NA; J: TRBJ2-6; D: NA; CDR3: CASREGFSGANVLTF; DNA: TGCGCCAGCAGGGAGGGCTTCTCTGGGGCCAACGTCCTGACTTTC
V: TRBV11-3; size: few; J: TRBJ2-5; D: NA; CDR3: CASSLGWGEGTQYF; DNA: TGTGCCAGCAGCTTAGGTTGGGGGGAAGGGACCCAGTACTTC
V: TRBV7-9; size: few; J: TRBJ1-2; D: NA; CDR3: CASSQINYGYTF; DNA: TGTGCCAGCAGCCAAATTAACTATGGCTACACCTTC
V: TRBV21-1; size: NA; J: TRBJ1-2; D: NA; CDR3: CAGRDRSNYGYTF; DNA: TGTGCCGGCCGGGACAGGAGCAACTATGGCTACACCTTC
V: TRBV27; size: NA; J: TRBJ2-1; D: NA; CDR3: CASSPFSWAPFFNEQFF; DNA: TGTGCCAGCAGTCCGTTTTCCTGGGCCCCGTTTTTCAATGAGCAGTTCTTC
V: TRBV6-1; size: NA; J: TRBJ1-1; D: NA; CDR3: CASRSGLWGAFF; DNA: TGTGCCAGCAGGTCGGGGCTCTGGGGAGCTTTCTTT
V: TRBV5-1; size: NA; J: TRBJ2-2; D: TRBD2; CDR3: CASSWSGVNTGELFF; DNA: TGCGCCAGCAGCTGGAGCGGGGTTAACACCGGGGAGCTGTTTTTT
V: TRBV19; size: NA; J: TRBJ2-3; D: NA; CDR3: CASSMDSDPSTDTQYF; DNA: TGTGCCAGTAGTATGGACAGTGACCCTAGCACAGATACGCAGTATTTT
V: TRBV6-1; size: NA; J: TRBJ2-5; D: NA; CDR3: CASSRGTGETQYF; DNA: TGTGCCAGCAGCCGGGGGACGGGTGAGACCCAGTACTTC
V: TRBV20-1; size: few; J: TRBJ1-6; D: NA; CDR3: CSARKGGGDSPLHF; DNA: TGCAGTGCTAGAAAAGGCGGAGGGGATTCACCCCTCCACTTT
V: TRBV5-1; size: NA; J: TRBJ1-2; D: NA; CDR3: CASSLVGSGRVNYGYTF; DNA: TGCGCCAGCAGCTTGGTTGGATCGGGCAGGGTGAACTATGGCTACACCTTC
V: TRBV20-1; size: NA; J: TRBJ1-5; D: NA; CDR3: CSAQNGDTSEPQHF; DNA: TGCAGTGCTCAAAACGGGGACACTTCGGAGCCCCAGCATTTT
V: TRBV2; size: NA; J: TRBJ1-2; D: NA; CDR3: CACSEAPGGYTF; DNA: TGTGCCTGCAGTGAAGCACCAGGGGGCTACACCTTC
V: TRBV6-1; size: NA; J: TRBJ1-5; D: NA; CDR3: CASSASLLGRGGGQPQHF; DNA: TGTGCCAGCAGTGCCTCTCTTTTGGGCAGGGGCGGTGGTCAGCCCCAGCATTTT
V: TRBV2; size: few; J: TRBJ1-4; D: TRBD1; CDR3: CASGSGTGNEKLFF; DNA: TGTGCCAGCGGATCCGGGACAGGGAATGAAAAACTGTTTTTT
V: TRBV5-4; size: NA; J: TRBJ1-2; D: TRBD1; CDR3: CASRGQGALYGYTF; DNA: TGTGCCAGCAGGGGACAGGGGGCTCTCTATGGCTACACCTTC
V: TRBV11-3; size: NA; J: TRBJ1-1; D: NA; CDR3: CASSLGREATEAFF; DNA: TGTGCCAGCAGCTTAGGGAGGGAGGCCACTGAAGCTTTCTTT
V: TRBV6-1; size: NA; J: TRBJ2-2; D: TRBD1; CDR3: CASSEASTGDSGELFF; DNA: TGTGCCAGCAGTGAAGCCTCGACAGGGGACAGCGGGGAGCTGTTTTTT
V: TRBV2; size: NA; J: TRBJ2-3; D: TRBD1; CDR3: CASSLGTGTDTQYF; DNA: TGTGCCAGCAGCCTGGGGACAGGGACAGATACGCAGTATTTT
V: TRBV7-2; size: few; J: TRBJ2-7; D: NA; CDR3: CASSLLHEQYF; DNA: TGTGCCAGCAGCTTACTACACGAGCAGTACTTC
V: TRBV11-3; size: few; J: TRBJ1-5; D: NA; CDR3: CASSLDGNQPQHF; DNA: TGTGCCAGCAGCTTAGATGGCAATCAGCCCCAGCATTTT
V: TRBV27; size: medium-sized; J: TRBJ1-6; D: NA; CDR3: CASSLESSYNSPLHF; DNA: TGTGCCAGCAGTTTAGAAAGCTCCTATAATTCACCCCTCCACTTT
V: TRBV10-1; size: NA; J: TRBJ2-2; D: NA; CDR3: CASSESGASGELFF; DNA: TGCGCCAGCAGTGAGTCTGGGGCCTCCGGGGAGCTGTTTTTT
V: TRBV5-1; size: few; J: TRBJ2-3; D: NA; CDR3: CASTGGASTDTQYF; DNA: TGCGCCAGCACTGGGGGGGCGAGCACAGATACGCAGTATTTT
V: TRBV20-1; size: NA; J: TRBJ2-2; D: NA; CDR3: CSAKRLTPNTGELFF; DNA: TGCAGTGCTAAAAGATTAACCCCGAACACCGGGGAGCTGTTTTTT
V: TRBV27; size: NA; J: TRBJ2-7; D: NA; CDR3: CASSSANSYEQYF; DNA: TGTGCCAGCAGTTCAGCGAACAGTTACGAGCAGTACTTC
V: TRBV20-1; size: NA; J: TRBJ2-3; D: TRBD2; CDR3: CSATETSGGAVGTDTQYF; DNA: TGCAGTGCTACGGAGACTAGCGGGGGGGCGGTCGGCACAGATACGCAGTATTTT